The 22 T cell receptor beta chains presented below share a single source sample, sequenced in a study of OX40 agonist ivuxolimab in advanced cancers. Clones were sequenced by immunoSEQ multiplex PCR, and TCRdb holds only the in-frame ones, with some missing. The sample consists of around 74,000 clones, roughly 91% of them appearing once. This material consisted of CD4+ or CD8+ T cells sorted from blood, taken in a trial of the OX40 agonist ivuxolimab. These receptors were taken from an adult with an advanced solid tumor such as melanoma, head and neck, liver or kidney cancer.

The chain is built from TRBV18 and TRBJ1-2; no firm D call. Germline assignment: CDR1 KGHSH and CDR2 LQKENI. This CDR3 has 12 residues. V shed 3 bases and J shed 1 base, with 3 bases lying between them. In DNA, the CDR3 is TGTGCCAGCTCACCGGATAACTATGGCTACACCTTC. Its protein is CASSPDNYGYTF.

V gene TRBV9 combines with J gene TRBJ2-3; D is ambiguous. V dropped 0 bases and J dropped 14 bases, with 22 bases sitting between them. This CDR3 region has 15 residues. Germline V gives CDR1 SGDLS, CDR2 YYNGEE. CDR3 protein: CASSVGNCRIILAYF. The CDR3 DNA sequence: TGTGCCAGCAGCGTAGGGAACTGCCGCATAATATTGGCGTATTTT.

The genes are TRBV6-6 and TRBJ1-1; weak D call: TRBD1 (5 bases). V was clipped by 4 bases and J by 3 bases, with 18 bases between them. The germline gives CDR1 MNHNY, CDR2 SVGAGI (reference sequence). This CDR3 has 16 residues. CDR3 DNA sequence: TGTGCCAGCAGTTTGGGGGAACGCCTAGGTGACACTGAAGCTTTCTTT. As protein: CASSLGERLGDTEAFF.

The chain joins TRBV28 to TRBJ1-2, with TRBD1 as a possible D gene (6 bases). V was pared by 8 bases and J by 5 bases, with 9 bases between. Germline CDR1 reads MDHEN; CDR2 reads SYDVKM. The CDR3 covers 11 residues. CDR3 residues: CASGTGYGYTF. The CDR3 nucleotides are TGTGCCAGCGGTACAGGGTATGGCTACACCTTC.

V is TRBV27 and J is TRBJ2-5; D perhaps matches TRBD2 (7 bases). The CDR3 runs 15 residues. Per germline, CDR1 MNHEY and CDR2 SMNVEV (reference sequence). V shed 2 bases and J shed 1 base, with 11 bases lying between them. CDR3 coding DNA: TGTGCCAGCAGTTTAGGGCGGGGGCTCCAAGAGACCCAGTACTTC. Translation gives CASSLGRGLQETQYF.

The chain carries TRBV9 and TRBJ1-2; tentative D call: TRBD1 (5 bases). Per germline, CDR1 SGDLS and CDR2 YYNGEE. The CDR3 consists of 14 residues. The germline V and J ends were trimmed by 3 bases and 6 bases, with 15 bases remaining between them. The CDR3 DNA is TGTGCCAGCAGCGCCCTGGGACGGGCAGATGGCTACACCTTC. This encodes CASSALGRADGYTF.

The rearrangement links TRBV30 to TRBJ2-5, with D possibly TRBD2 on 5 matching bases. The CDR3 is 11 amino acids. V was pared by 3 bases and J by 4 bases, with 6 bases between. The germline V gene encodes CDR1 GTSNPN and CDR2 SVGIG (reference sequence). The CDR3 region has the DNA TGTGCCTGGAGAGGGAGAGAGACCCAGTACTTC. Protein: CAWRGRETQYF.

The genes are TRBV7-2 and TRBJ2-3; 12 bases agree with TRBD2. This CDR3 contains 17 residues. CDR1 is SGHTA, CDR2 FQGNSA, per germline. The junction had 3 bases not matched to a gene; V was cut back by 1 base and J by 1 base. This CDR3 reads CASSLELAGGRTDTQYF. The DNA of the CDR3 is TGTGCCAGCAGCTTAGAACTAGCGGGAGGCCGCACAGATACGCAGTATTTT.

The chain links TRBV27 to TRBJ2-7; D ambiguous. V dropped 5 bases and J dropped 6 bases, with 14 bases sitting between them. The CDR3 has 13 residues. The germline V gene encodes CDR1 MNHEY and CDR2 SMNVEV (reference sequence). CDR3 nucleotides: TGTGCCAGCAGTATGACTGGGTTACGCGAGCAGTACTTC. This sequence encodes CASSMTGLREQYF.

The gene calls are TRBV5-1 and TRBJ1-4; D may be TRBD1 (6 bases). CDR1 and CDR2 (germline): SGHRS, YFSETQ. The CDR3 has 13 residues. Trimming left V 3 bases short and J 8 bases short, with 11 bases between. The CDR3 spells CASSSGAEEKLFF. In nucleotides, the CDR3 is TGCGCCAGCAGCTCAGGGGCCGAAGAAAAACTGTTTTTT.

The chain uses TRBV2 and TRBJ1-1; TRBD1 matches 8 bases. This CDR3 has 16 residues. J lost 4 bases, V lost 3 bases, and 10 bases had no gene match. CDR1 SNHLY and CDR2 FYNNEI come from the germline V gene. CDR3 loop: CASSEGTGLWGTEAFF. The DNA for the CDR3 is TGTGCCAGCAGTGAGGGGACAGGTCTTTGGGGCACTGAAGCTTTCTTT.

As DNA, the CDR3 is TGTGCCAGCAGTTACCTCCAGGGGCTCTCCTACGAGCAGTACTTC. Its protein product is CASSYLQGLSYEQYF. The chain joins TRBV6-6 to TRBJ2-7, with TRBD1 as a possible D gene (6 bases). The V end was cut by 2 bases, the J end by 0 bases, with 11 bases between. This CDR3 has 15 amino acids. Germline V CDR1 and CDR2: MNHNY, SVGAGI (reference sequence).

The chain joins TRBV28 to TRBJ2-2; 8 nucleotides match TRBD1. Germline assignment: CDR1 MDHEN and CDR2 SYDVKM. The V and J ends lost 7 bases and 0 bases, in that order; junction bases with no gene match: 4. CDR3 size: 15 residues. The CDR3 region has the DNA TGTGCCAGCACCCGGGACAGGCCGAACACCGGGGAGCTGTTTTTT. This gives the protein CASTRDRPNTGELFF.

CDR3 in DNA: TGCGCCAGCAGCCCGTGGAGCGATGAGCAGTTCTTC. Translating it yields CASSPWSDEQFF. The gene calls are TRBV4-1 and TRBJ2-1; D not resolved. The CDR3 sequence is 12 residues long. Germline V gives CDR1 MGHRA, CDR2 YSYEKL. Trimming left V 4 bases short and J 8 bases short, with 9 bases between.

The chain joins TRBV28 to TRBJ2-3; D is perhaps TRBD1 (6 bases). CDR1 is MDHEN and CDR2 is SYDVKM in the germline V gene. The CDR3 contains 13 residues. V was clipped by 5 bases and J by 6 bases, with 12 bases between them. The CDR3 protein is CASSENREDTQYF. CDR3 in DNA: TGTGCCAGCAGTGAGAACAGGGAGGATACGCAGTATTTT.

The chain links TRBV11-2 to TRBJ1-2; perhaps TRBD1 as D (6 bases). The CDR3 is 13 residues long. With 4 bases removed from V and 3 bases from J, the gap between germline ends came to 9 bases. The V gene's germline CDR1 is SGHAT and CDR2 FQNNGV. This chain's CDR3 is CASSYGQHYGYTF. In DNA form, the CDR3 reads TGTGCCAGCAGCTACGGACAGCACTATGGCTACACCTTC.

The V and J genes are TRBV18 and TRBJ2-3; unclear D gene. Germline values: CDR1 KGHSH, CDR2 LQKENI. The CDR3 contains 16 residues. V gave up 1 base and J gave up 1 base, with 12 bases separating them. In DNA form, the CDR3 reads TGTGCCAGCTCACCACTCGGCCCTGGCGGCACAGATACGCAGTATTTT. Translation: CASSPLGPGGTDTQYF.

The rearrangement links TRBV28 to TRBJ1-1; D gene ambiguous. There are 16 residues in the CDR3. Germline values: CDR1 MDHEN, CDR2 SYDVKM. The ends were cut back, 4 bases at V and 1 base at J, with 16 bases in the middle. In DNA, the CDR3 is TGTGCCAGCAGTTACACCCCTGGGATTCAGAACACTGAAGCTTTCTTT. Encoded protein: CASSYTPGIQNTEAFF.

This clone was observed a few times. The V gene is TRBV28, the J gene TRBJ1-4; D gene ambiguous. The germline V and J ends were trimmed by 5 bases and 8 bases, with 18 bases remaining between them. The CDR3 is made up of 15 amino acids. Looked up from germline, CDR1 is MDHEN and CDR2 is SYDVKM. CDR3 sequence: CASSPRLGGGEKLFF. As DNA, the CDR3 is TGTGCCAGCAGTCCACGACTCGGAGGTGGGGAAAAACTGTTTTTT.

This clone was counted only a few times. The J gene is TRBJ2-7, the V gene TRBV9; a possible D gene is TRBD2 (5 bases). This CDR3 region has 16 residues. Looked up from germline, CDR1 is SGDLS and CDR2 is YYNGEE. V was trimmed by 0 bases and J by 0 bases, leaving 13 bases between them. CDR3 loop: CASSVAKSGSSYEQYF. Written as DNA, the CDR3 is TGTGCCAGCAGCGTAGCTAAGAGCGGAAGCTCCTACGAGCAGTACTTC.

As DNA, the CDR3 is TGTGCCAGCTGTGTTAGCGGGGGTTGGGGGGAGACCCAGTACTTC. It yields the protein CASCVSGGWGETQYF. The rearrangement links TRBV6-5 to TRBJ2-5, with TRBD2 matching over 9 bases. The trim removed 8 bases at V and 5 bases at J, leaving 12 bases unmatched. The CDR3 contains 15 residues. Germline lookup yields CDR1 MNHEY and CDR2 SVGAGI.

J is TRBJ1-3 and V is TRBV28; perhaps TRBD1 as D (5 bases). This CDR3 has 16 amino acids. The V end was cut by 3 bases, the J end by 0 bases, with 12 bases between. The V gene's germline CDR1 is MDHEN and CDR2 SYDVKM. The CDR3 region is CASSFRASISGNTIYF. The CDR3, as DNA: TGTGCCAGCAGTTTCAGGGCGTCTATCTCTGGAAACACCATATATTTT.